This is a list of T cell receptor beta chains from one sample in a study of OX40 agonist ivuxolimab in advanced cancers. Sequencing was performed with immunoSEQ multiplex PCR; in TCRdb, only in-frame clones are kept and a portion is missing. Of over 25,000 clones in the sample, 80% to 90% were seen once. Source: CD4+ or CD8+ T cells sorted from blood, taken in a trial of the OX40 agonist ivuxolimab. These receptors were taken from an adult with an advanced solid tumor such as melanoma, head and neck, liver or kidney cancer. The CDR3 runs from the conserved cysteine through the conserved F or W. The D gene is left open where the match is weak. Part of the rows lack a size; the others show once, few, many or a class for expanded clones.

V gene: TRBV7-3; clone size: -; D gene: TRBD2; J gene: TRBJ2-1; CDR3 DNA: TGTGCCAGCAGCTTACCACTAGCGGGGGAGAACAATGAGCAGTTCTTC; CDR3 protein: CASSLPLAGENNEQFF
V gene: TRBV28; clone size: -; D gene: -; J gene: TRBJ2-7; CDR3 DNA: TGTGCCAGCAGCAGATACGAGCAGTACTTC; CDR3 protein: CASSRYEQYF
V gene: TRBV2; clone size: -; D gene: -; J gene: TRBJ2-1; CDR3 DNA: TGTGCCAGCGAGCAAGAACAGTACAATGAGCAGTTCTTC; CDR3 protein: CASEQEQYNEQFF
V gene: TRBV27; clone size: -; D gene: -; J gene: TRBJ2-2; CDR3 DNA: TGTGCCAGCAGTTCCTCCGAGGGGGTTTGGGGTACCGGGGAGCTGTTTTTT; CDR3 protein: CASSSSEGVWGTGELFF
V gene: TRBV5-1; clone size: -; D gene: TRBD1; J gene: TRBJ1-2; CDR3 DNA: TGCGCCAGCAGCTTGTTGGCCGGACAGGGGGCTTCCACCGGCACCTTC; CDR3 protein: CASSLLAGQGASTGTF
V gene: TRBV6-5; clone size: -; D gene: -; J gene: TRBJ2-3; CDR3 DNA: TGTGCCAGCAGTTTTCGGGGACAAACCAGCACAGATACGCAGTATTTT; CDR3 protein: CASSFRGQTSTDTQYF
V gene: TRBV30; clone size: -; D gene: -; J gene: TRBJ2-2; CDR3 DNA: TGTGCCCGCACTCGATTGAACGGCGGGGAGCTGTTTTTT; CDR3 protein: CARTRLNGGELFF
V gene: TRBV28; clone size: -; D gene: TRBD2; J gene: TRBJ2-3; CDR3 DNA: TGTGCCAGCACCACACCACTAGCGGGGCACACTCATACAGATACGCAGTATTTT; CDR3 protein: CASTTPLAGHTHTDTQYF
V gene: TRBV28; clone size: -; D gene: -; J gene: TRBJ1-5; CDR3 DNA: TGTGCCAGCAGTTTAGAAACTAAACAGCCCCAGCATTTT; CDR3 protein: CASSLETKQPQHF
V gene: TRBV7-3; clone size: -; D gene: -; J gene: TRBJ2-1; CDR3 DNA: TGTGCCAGCAGCTTAAGGGGCAATGAGCAGTTCTTC; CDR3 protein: CASSLRGNEQFF
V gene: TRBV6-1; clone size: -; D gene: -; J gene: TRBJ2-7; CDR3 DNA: TGTGCCAGCAGTCCCACAGGCTACGAGCAGTACTTC; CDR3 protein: CASSPTGYEQYF
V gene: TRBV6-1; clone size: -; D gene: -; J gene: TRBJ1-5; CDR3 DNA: TGTGCCAGCAGTGGGAGGAGGGATAGCAATCAGCCCCAGCATTTT; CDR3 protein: CASSGRRDSNQPQHF
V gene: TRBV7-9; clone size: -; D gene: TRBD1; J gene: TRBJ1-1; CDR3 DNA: TGTGCCAGCAGTTCCGGACAGGGGAACACTGAAGCTTTCTTT; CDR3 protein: CASSSGQGNTEAFF
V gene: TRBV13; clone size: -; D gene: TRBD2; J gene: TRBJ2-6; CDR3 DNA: TGTGCCAGCAGCCCCACCGGACTAGCCGGCTCTGGGGCCAACGTCCTGACTTTC; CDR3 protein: CASSPTGLAGSGANVLTF
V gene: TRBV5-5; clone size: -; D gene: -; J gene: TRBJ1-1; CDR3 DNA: TGTGCCAGCAGCTTGCACTCGGACATGAACACTGAAGCTTTCTTT; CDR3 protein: CASSLHSDMNTEAFF
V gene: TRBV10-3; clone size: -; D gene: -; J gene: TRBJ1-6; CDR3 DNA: TGTGCCATCACCGAGATCCCCGGGGGTTCACCCCTCCACTTT; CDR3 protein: CAITEIPGGSPLHF
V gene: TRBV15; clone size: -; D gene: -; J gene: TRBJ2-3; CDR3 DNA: TGTGCCACCAGCGGAAAACCTCTTCCCGGGAGTACAGATACGCAGTATTTT; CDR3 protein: CATSGKPLPGSTDTQYF
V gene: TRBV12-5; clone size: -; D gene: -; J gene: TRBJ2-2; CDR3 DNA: TGTGCTAGTGGTCTTTATCCGGGACACAAAACCGGGGAGCTGTTTTTT; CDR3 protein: CASGLYPGHKTGELFF
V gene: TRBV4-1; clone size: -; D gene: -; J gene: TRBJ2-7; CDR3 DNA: TGCGCCAGCAGTCTGGGTGCCTCCGAGCAGTACTTC; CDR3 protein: CASSLGASEQYF
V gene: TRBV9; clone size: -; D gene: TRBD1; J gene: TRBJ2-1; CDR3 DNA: TGTGCCAGCAGACCTACAGGGGATTCAAACAATGAGCAGTTCTTC; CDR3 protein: CASRPTGDSNNEQFF
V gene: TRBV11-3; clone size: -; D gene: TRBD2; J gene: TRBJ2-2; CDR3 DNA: TGTGCCAGCAGCCCATGGACTAGCGGGGGCCTAAAATCCGGGGAGCTGTTTTTT; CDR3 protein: CASSPWTSGGLKSGELFF
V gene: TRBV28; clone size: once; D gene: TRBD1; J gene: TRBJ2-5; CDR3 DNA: TGTGCCAGCAGTTCAAGGACAGGGGTTCGAGAGACCCAGTACTTC; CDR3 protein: CASSSRTGVRETQYF
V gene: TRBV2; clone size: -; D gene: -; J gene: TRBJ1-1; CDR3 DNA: TGTGCCAGCACCGAGTGGGGATACACTGAAGCTTTCTTT; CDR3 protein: CASTEWGYTEAFF
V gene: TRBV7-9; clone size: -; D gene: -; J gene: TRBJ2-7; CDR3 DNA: TGTGCCAGCAGCCGGAGGGGGGTAGGGTCCTACGAGCAGTACTTC; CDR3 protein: CASSRRGVGSYEQYF
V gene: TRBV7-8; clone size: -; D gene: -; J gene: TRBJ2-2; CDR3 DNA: TGTGCCAGCAGCTTAGCTACGGGGATAGGCACCGGGGAGCTGTTTTTT; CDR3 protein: CASSLATGIGTGELFF
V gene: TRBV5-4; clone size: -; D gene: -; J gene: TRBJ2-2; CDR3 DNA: TGTGCCAGCAGCTTCGGGGGCAGCGGGGAGCTGTTTTTT; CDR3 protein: CASSFGGSGELFF
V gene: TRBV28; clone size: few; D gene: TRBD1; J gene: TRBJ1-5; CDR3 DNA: TGTGCCAGCAGCGACAGGGGAATTCAGCCCCAGCATTTT; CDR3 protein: CASSDRGIQPQHF
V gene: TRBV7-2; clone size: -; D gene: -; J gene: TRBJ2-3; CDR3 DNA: TGTGCCAGCAGCTTAGGAGGGCTACAGGGTACAGATACGCAGTATTTT; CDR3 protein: CASSLGGLQGTDTQYF
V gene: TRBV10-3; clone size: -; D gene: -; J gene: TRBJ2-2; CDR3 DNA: TGTGCCATCAGGGGACCCAACACCGGGGAGCTGTTTTTT; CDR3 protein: CAIRGPNTGELFF
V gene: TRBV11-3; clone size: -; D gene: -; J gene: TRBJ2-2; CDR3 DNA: TGTGCCAGTAAAGAGCGGATGAACACCGGGGAGCTGTTTTTT; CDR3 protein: CASKERMNTGELFF
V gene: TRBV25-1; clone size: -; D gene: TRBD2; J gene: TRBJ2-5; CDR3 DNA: TGTGCCAGCAGTGAATTTGGGACTAGCGGGAGAGGGACCCAGTACTTC; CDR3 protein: CASSEFGTSGRGTQYF
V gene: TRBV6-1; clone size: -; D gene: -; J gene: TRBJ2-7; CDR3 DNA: TGTGCCAGCAGTGAAGCGGGCAGGGTTTTCGAGCAGTACTTC; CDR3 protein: CASSEAGRVFEQYF
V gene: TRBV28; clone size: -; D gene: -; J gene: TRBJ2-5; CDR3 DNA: TGTGCCAGCAGGGAAGGACGGTTTCCTCAAGAGACCCAGTACTTC; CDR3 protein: CASREGRFPQETQYF
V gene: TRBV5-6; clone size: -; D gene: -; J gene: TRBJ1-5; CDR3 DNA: TGTGCCAGCAGCTTGGTGGGGGCCCTGAATCAGCCCCAGCATTTT; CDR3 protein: CASSLVGALNQPQHF
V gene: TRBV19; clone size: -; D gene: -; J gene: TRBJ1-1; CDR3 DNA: TGTGCCAGTGAGGCCAGGGGTGGGTTTGAAGCTTTCTTT; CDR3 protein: CASEARGGFEAFF
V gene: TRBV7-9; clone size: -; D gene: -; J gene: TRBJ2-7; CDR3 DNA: TGTGCCAGCAGCTTCCAACCACAGACAGGCACCGGATACGAGCAGTACTTC; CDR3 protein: CASSFQPQTGTGYEQYF
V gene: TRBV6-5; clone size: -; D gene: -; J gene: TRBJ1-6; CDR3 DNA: TGTGCCAGCAGTCCGACTCGGCGGGGTTCACCCCTCCACTTT; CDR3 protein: CASSPTRRGSPLHF
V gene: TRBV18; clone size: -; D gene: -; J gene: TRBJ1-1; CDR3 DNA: TGTGCCAGCTCACCACCGAGAGAGGGACGGACTGAAGCTTTCTTT; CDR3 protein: CASSPPREGRTEAFF
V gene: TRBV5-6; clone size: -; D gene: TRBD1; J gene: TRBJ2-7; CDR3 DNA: TGTGCCAGCAGCTCACTTGGGACAGGGGCCAACGAGCAGTACTTC; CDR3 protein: CASSSLGTGANEQYF
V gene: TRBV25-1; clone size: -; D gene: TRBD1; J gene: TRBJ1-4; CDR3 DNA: TGTGCCAGCAGCCCTACAGGGGGCATTAATGAAAAACTGTTTTTT; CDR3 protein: CASSPTGGINEKLFF
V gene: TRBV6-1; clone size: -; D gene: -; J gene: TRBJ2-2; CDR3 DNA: TGTGCCAGCAGTACCACCGGGGAGCTGTTTTTT; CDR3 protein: CASSTTGELFF
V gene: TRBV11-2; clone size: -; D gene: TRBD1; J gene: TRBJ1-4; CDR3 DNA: TGTGCCAGCAGCCTGACAGGGGGAAGTGAAAAACTGTTTTTT; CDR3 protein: CASSLTGGSEKLFF
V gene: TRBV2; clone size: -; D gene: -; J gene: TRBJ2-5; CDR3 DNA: TGTGCCAGCAGTGAAGCGCGGGGAGAGTACTTC; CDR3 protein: CASSEARGEYF
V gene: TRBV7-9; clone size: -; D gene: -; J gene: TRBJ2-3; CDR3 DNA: TGTGCCAGCAGCTTGGCCGCAGGTAGCACAGATACGCAGTATTTT; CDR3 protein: CASSLAAGSTDTQYF
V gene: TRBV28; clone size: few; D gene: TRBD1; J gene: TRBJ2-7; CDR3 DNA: TGTGCCAGCAGTTCACCCCCCGGGACAGGGAACTACGAGCAGTACTTC; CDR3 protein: CASSSPPGTGNYEQYF
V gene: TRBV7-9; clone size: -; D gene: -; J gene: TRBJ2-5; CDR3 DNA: TGTGCCAGCAGCAAATCCCGGACGGTGAGGAAAGAGACCCAGTACTTC; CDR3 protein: CASSKSRTVRKETQYF
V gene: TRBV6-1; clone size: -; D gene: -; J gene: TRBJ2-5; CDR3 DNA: TGTGCCAGCACCCCCGGCAGGCGGGCAGAGACCCAGTACTTC; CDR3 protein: CASTPGRRAETQYF
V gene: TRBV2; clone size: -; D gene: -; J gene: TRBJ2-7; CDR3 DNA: TGTGCCAGCAGTGAATGGATGGGACCCAGCTCCTACGAGCAGTACTTC; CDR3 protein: CASSEWMGPSSYEQYF
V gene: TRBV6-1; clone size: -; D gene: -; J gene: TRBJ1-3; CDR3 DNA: TGTGCCAGCAGTGAAGAATACAGGAACTCTGGAAACACCATATATTTT; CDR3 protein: CASSEEYRNSGNTIYF
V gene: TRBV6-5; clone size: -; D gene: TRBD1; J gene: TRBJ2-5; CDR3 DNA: TGTGCCAGCAGTACGACAGGGCAAGAGACCCAGTACTTC; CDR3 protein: CASSTTGQETQYF
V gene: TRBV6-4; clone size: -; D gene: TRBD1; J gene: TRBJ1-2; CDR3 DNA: TGTGCCAGCAGTGACATCGGCCGGGACAGATATGGCTACACCTTC; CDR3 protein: CASSDIGRDRYGYTF
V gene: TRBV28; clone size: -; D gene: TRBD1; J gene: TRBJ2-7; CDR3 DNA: TGTGCCAGCAGAAACCCCTTTGGGACAGGGGAGTCCTACGAGCAGTACTTC; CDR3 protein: CASRNPFGTGESYEQYF